This T cell receptor (beta chain) appears in the sequencing data of a study of blood T cell repertoires in COVID-19 (TCRdb year 2020). A note on the overall study: Samples from collaborators originated in the United States, Italy and Spain and spanned both the acute and convalescent phases of COVID-19. HLA class I and class II types, where available, came from metadata supplied by the sample provider rather than from assay-based typing. The samples were drawn from the first 160 participants of the ongoing ImmuneRACE study and from roughly 1,300 subjects provided by 6 global collaborators. The repertoires were made available in a free public database intended to serve as a resource for research on the immune response to SARS-CoV-2. The sample metadata nearly always contained a de-identified subject ID, COVID-19 status, age in years and sex. Deeply sampled blood TCRbeta repertoires from subjects exposed to, actively infected with, or recovered from COVID-19 were included in the dataset. The prospective study material was composed of cDNA or gDNA derived from T cells, B-cell-depleted T cells, or PBMCs.

The full study reports these points: Clinical and demographic metadata were provided uncurated, with the amount varying by source and participant.

For this clone: Its recognized antigen is unknown. Qualities for individual bases were not recorded, and no much larger clone is one base off.

The collaborating institutions used their own protocols to collect whole blood in K2EDTA tubes. Collaborator samples were shipped for TCRbeta analysis as frozen whole blood, isolated PBMCs, or DNA extracted from either sample type. There are 12 amino acids in the CDR3, from cysteine to phenylalanine inclusive. The retained sequence is limited to the CDR3, 36 bases, with the frame set at the first base. The germline V gene (reference sequence) specifies LGHDT as CDR1 and YNNKEL as CDR2. V sheds 3 bases and J sheds 0 bases, leaving 3 bases between their ends. TCRbeta CDR3 regions were amplified from genomic DNA using the immunoSEQ Assay, a bias-controlled multiplex PCR. In the paper's pipeline: The number of nucleated cells in each sample was estimated by amplification of reference gene primers within the assay. To quantify the absolute abundance of each unique TCRbeta CDR3 rearrangement, sequence reads were collapsed and filtered. For each sample, productive Simpson clonality was calculated as the square root of Simpson's diversity index over productive rearrangements. Imported from immuneACCESS, the table was reduced by TCRdb to in-frame sequences with V and J called. These copies leave out some clones; in studies compared against another copy, an unresolved V gene accounts for under half, and the cause of the remainder is not known. The DNA was the basis for D and trimming; V, J and clone size are from that table. The sample profile shows around 380,000 clones; more than 75% of them were found once. Over 0.95% of the sample rests with the top ten.

The receptor was derived from a human donor with acute or convalescent COVID-19. The donor label of this sample is uncertain. The sample consisted of peripheral blood. The chain joins TRBV3-1 (or the pseudogene TRBV3-2) to TRBJ2-7, with the D gene uncertain. The DNA sequence is as follows: TGTGCCAGCAGCCAGAGCTCCTACGAGCAGTACTTC. Its translation is CASSQSSYEQYF.